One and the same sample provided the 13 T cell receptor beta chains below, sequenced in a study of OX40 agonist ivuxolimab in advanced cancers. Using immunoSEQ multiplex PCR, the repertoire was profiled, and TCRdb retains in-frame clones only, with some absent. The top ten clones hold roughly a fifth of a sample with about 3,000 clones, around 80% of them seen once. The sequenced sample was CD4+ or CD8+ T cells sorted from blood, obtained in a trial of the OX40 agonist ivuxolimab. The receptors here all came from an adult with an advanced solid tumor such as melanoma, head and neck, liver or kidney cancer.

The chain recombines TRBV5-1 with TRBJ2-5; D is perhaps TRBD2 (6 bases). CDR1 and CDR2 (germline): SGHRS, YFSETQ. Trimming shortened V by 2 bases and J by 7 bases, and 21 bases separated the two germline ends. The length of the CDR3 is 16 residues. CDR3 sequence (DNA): TGCGCCAGCAGCTTAGAAGGACTACGGGGTTCGGGGACCCAGTACTTC. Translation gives CASSLEGLRGSGTQYF.

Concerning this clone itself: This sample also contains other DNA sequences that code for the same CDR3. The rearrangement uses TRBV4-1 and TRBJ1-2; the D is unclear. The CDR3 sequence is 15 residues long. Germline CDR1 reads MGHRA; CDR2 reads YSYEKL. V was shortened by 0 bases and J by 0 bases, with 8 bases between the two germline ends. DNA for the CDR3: TGCGCCAGCAGCCAAGAAGAAAGGTCTAACTATGGCTACACCTTC. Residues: CASSQEERSNYGYTF.

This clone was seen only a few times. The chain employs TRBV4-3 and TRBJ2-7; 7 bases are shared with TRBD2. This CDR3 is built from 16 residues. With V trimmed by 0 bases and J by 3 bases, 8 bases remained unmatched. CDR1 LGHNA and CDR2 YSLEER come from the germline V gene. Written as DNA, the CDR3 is TGCGCCAGCAGCCAAGATCGGGGGACTACCTACTACGAGCAGTACTTC. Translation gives CASSQDRGTTYYEQYF.

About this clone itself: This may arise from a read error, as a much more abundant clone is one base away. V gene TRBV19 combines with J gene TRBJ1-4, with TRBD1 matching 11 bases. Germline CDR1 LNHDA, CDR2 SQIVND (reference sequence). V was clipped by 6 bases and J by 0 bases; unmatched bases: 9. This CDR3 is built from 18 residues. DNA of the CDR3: TGTGCCAGTAGACCGTGGGACAGGGGGGCCACAACTAATGAAAAACTGTTTTTT. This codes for CASRPWDRGATTNEKLFF.

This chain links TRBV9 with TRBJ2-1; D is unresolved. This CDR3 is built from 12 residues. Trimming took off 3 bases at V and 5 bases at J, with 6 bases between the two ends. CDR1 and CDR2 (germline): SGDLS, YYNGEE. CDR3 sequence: CASSGEHNEQFF. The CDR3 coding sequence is TGTGCCAGCAGCGGAGAACACAATGAGCAGTTCTTC.

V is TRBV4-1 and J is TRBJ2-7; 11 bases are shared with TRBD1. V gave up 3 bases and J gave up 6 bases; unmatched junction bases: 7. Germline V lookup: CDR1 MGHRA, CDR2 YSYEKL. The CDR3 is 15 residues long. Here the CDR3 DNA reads TGCGCCAGCAGCCATACCGGACAGGGGGCTGGCGAGCAGTACTTC. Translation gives CASSHTGQGAGEQYF.

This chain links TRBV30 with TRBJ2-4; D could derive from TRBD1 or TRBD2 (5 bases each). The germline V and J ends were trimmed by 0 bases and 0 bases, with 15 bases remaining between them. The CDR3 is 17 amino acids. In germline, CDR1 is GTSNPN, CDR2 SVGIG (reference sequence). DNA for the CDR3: TGTGCCTGGAGTGTGGCTTACGGGGCCATAGCCAAAAACATTCAGTACTTC. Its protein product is CAWSVAYGAIAKNIQYF.

The CDR3 DNA reads TGCGCCAGCAGCTTCCAGGCCGGGGGCTCCTACGAGCAGTACTTC. This sequence encodes CASSFQAGGSYEQYF. The rearrangement uses TRBV5-1 and TRBJ2-7; tentatively, D is TRBD2 (6 bases). This CDR3 is 15 amino acids long. Germline-derived CDR1 and CDR2 are SGHRS and YFSETQ. Between the trimmed V and J ends, which lost 2 bases and 0 bases, there was a span of 12 bases.

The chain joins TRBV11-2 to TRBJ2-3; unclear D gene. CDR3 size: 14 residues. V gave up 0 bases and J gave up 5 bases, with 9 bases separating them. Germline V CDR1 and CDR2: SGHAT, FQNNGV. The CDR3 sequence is CASSLEGTKDTQYF. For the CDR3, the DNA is TGTGCCAGCAGCTTAGAGGGAACGAAAGATACGCAGTATTTT.

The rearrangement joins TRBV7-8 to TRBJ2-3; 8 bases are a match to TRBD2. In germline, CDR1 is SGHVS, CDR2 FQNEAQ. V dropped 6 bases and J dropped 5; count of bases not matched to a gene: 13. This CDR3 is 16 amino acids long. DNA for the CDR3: TGTGCCAGCAGTCCGCCCGGGGGGGGGCCTTTAGATACGCAGTATTTT. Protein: CASSPPGGGPLDTQYF.

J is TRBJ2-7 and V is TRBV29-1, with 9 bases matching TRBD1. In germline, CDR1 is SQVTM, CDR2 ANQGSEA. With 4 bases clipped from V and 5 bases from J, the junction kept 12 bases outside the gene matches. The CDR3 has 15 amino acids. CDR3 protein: CSVGAGDRGYHEQYF. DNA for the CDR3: TGCAGCGTTGGAGCCGGTGACAGGGGGTATCACGAGCAGTACTTC.

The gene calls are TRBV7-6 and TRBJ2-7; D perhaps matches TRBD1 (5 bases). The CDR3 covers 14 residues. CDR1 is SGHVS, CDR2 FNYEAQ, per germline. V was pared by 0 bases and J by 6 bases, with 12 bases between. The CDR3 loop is CASSLALGASEQYF. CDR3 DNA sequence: TGTGCCAGCAGCTTAGCATTAGGGGCGAGCGAGCAGTACTTC.

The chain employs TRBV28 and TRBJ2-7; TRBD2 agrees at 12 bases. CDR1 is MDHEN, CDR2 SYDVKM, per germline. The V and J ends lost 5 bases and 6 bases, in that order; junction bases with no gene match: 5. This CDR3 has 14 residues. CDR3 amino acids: CASSQTSGSGEQYF. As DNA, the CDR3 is TGTGCCAGCAGTCAGACTAGCGGGAGCGGCGAGCAGTACTTC.